This entry describes one TCR beta chain. CDR1 is SGHRS and CDR2 is YFSETQ in the germline V gene. Germline trimming cut 0 bases from V and 0 bases from J; bases unmatched to any gene: 5. The CDR3 runs to 17 residues. This sample was included in a study of neoadjuvant nivolumab and ipilimumab in lung cancer. TCRdb keeps only in-frame clones here, not all; method: immunoSEQ multiplex PCR. The data hold more than 8,000 clones, with 81% observed a single time. This sample comprised peripheral blood, obtained before neoadjuvant nivolumab, alone or with ipilimumab. The chain couples TRBV5-1 to TRBJ1-3, with 8 positions matching TRBD1. This sequence originates from an adult with non-small cell lung cancer. The CDR3 region has the DNA TGCGCCAGCAGCTTGGTTGGGGACAGGTTCTCTGGAAACACCATATATTTT. This codes for CASSLVGDRFSGNTIYF. Together with reference TRBV5-1 and TRBJ1-3, the CDR3 gives the full variable domain: KAGVTQTPRYLIKTRGQQVTLSCSPISGHRSVSWYQQTPGQGLQFLFEYFSETQRNKGNFPGRFSGRQFSNSRSEMNVSTLELGDSALYLCASSLVGDRFSGNTIYFGEGSWLTVV.